The clone carrying this T cell receptor (beta chain) came up a few times. The V gene end was trimmed by 2 bases and the J gene end by 2 bases; junction bases not matched to a gene: 2. Looked up from germline, CDR1 is SGHDN and CDR2 is FVKESK. The CDR3 spans 15 residues. This specimen belongs to a study of T cells in Graves' hyperthyroidism and ophthalmopathy. TCR beta CDR3 regions were amplified from RNA transcripts. The HTBI primer set was used in a first-round RT-PCR of the TCR CDR3. TCRdb reprocessed the multiplex PCR reads with MiXCR, giving one entry per CDR3 protein. The data hold hundreds of thousands of distinct CDR3 sequences, with more than 12% observed a single time.

This receptor was obtained from a woman between 45 and 60 years old with Graves' ophthalmopathy. The sequenced sample was blood. This sequence joins TRBV14 and TRBJ2-5; 10 nucleotides line up with TRBD2. The CDR3 region is CASSQTAGGQETQYF. The CDR3 DNA sequence: TGTGCCAGCAGCCAAACAGCGGGAGGGCAAGAGACCCAGTACTTC.